The rows below give T cell receptor beta chains drawn from one sample of a study of T cell responses to AZD1222 COVID-19 vaccine. The assay was immunoSEQ multiplex PCR, and TCRdb's table has in-frame clones only and misses some. The sample shows over 110,000 clones, almost 90% of them seen only once. This specimen consisted of peripheral blood, obtained 28 days after the second AZD1222 dose. The origin of the receptors is an adult who received the AZD1222 COVID-19 vaccine. The CDR3 runs from the conserved cysteine through the conserved F or W. Each record gives: J gene, D gene, V gene, clone size, CDR3 protein, CDR3 DNA. D genes are given only for firm matches. The size field is filled for only some rows; it gives once, few, many or a size class.

J gene: TRBJ1-2
D gene: .
V gene: TRBV5-4
clone size: .
CDR3 protein: CASSPTTGNYGYTF
CDR3 DNA: TGTGCCAGCAGCCCTACGACAGGAAACTATGGCTACACCTTC

J gene: TRBJ1-2
D gene: .
V gene: TRBV5-1
clone size: .
CDR3 protein: CASSLWQAENRTF
CDR3 DNA: TGCGCCAGCAGCTTGTGGCAGGCGGAAAATCGCACCTTC

J gene: TRBJ1-2
D gene: .
V gene: TRBV5-6
clone size: .
CDR3 protein: CASSFGDIIGGGYTF
CDR3 DNA: TGTGCCAGCAGCTTCGGGGATATTATAGGTGGTGGCTACACCTTC

J gene: TRBJ2-5
D gene: .
V gene: TRBV7-3
clone size: .
CDR3 protein: CASSFMGRGAGETQYF
CDR3 DNA: TGTGCCAGCAGCTTCATGGGTCGGGGAGCTGGGGAGACCCAGTACTTC

J gene: TRBJ2-5
D gene: TRBD2
V gene: TRBV7-6
clone size: .
CDR3 protein: CASSDPGLGVETQYF
CDR3 DNA: TGTGCCAGCAGCGACCCGGGACTAGGGGTTGAGACCCAGTACTTC

J gene: TRBJ1-4
D gene: .
V gene: TRBV28
clone size: .
CDR3 protein: CASSPNLGGVSRKLFF
CDR3 DNA: TGTGCCAGCAGTCCCAATTTAGGGGGGGTTTCGAGAAAACTGTTTTTT

J gene: TRBJ2-5
D gene: TRBD1
V gene: TRBV19
clone size: .
CDR3 protein: CASSEGQGAVGTQYF
CDR3 DNA: TGTGCCAGTAGTGAAGGACAGGGGGCCGTCGGGACCCAGTACTTC

J gene: TRBJ2-5
D gene: .
V gene: TRBV6-5
clone size: .
CDR3 protein: CASSTVIGTQYF
CDR3 DNA: TGTGCCAGCAGCACGGTAATTGGGACCCAGTACTTC

J gene: TRBJ2-3
D gene: .
V gene: TRBV6-5
clone size: .
CDR3 protein: CASTSTDTQYF
CDR3 DNA: TGTGCCAGTACTAGCACAGATACGCAGTATTTT

J gene: TRBJ2-5
D gene: .
V gene: TRBV7-5
clone size: .
CDR3 protein: CARIRPGLAWETQYF
CDR3 DNA: TGTGCCAGAATCCGACCCGGACTAGCGTGGGAGACCCAGTACTTC

J gene: TRBJ1-2
D gene: .
V gene: TRBV10-3
clone size: .
CDR3 protein: CAISAGPYGYTF
CDR3 DNA: TGTGCCATCAGTGCAGGGCCCTATGGCTACACCTTC

J gene: TRBJ1-6
D gene: .
V gene: TRBV24-1
clone size: .
CDR3 protein: CATSDLRVGQPNSPLHF
CDR3 DNA: TGTGCCACCAGTGATTTGCGTGTCGGACAGCCTAATTCACCCCTCCACTTT

J gene: TRBJ2-5
D gene: TRBD2
V gene: TRBV30
clone size: few
CDR3 protein: CAWSVSGGAWETQYF
CDR3 DNA: TGTGCCTGGAGTGTGAGCGGGGGGGCCTGGGAGACCCAGTACTTC

J gene: TRBJ1-1
D gene: .
V gene: TRBV28
clone size: once
CDR3 protein: CASTNSPGDTEAFF
CDR3 DNA: TGTGCCAGCACCAATTCGCCGGGTGACACTGAAGCTTTCTTT

J gene: TRBJ1-3
D gene: TRBD1
V gene: TRBV2
clone size: .
CDR3 protein: CASSLQGSSGNTIYF
CDR3 DNA: TGTGCCAGCAGTTTACAGGGGTCAAGTGGAAACACCATATATTTT

J gene: TRBJ1-2
D gene: TRBD1
V gene: TRBV28
clone size: .
CDR3 protein: CASIPSWGQGNRGYTF
CDR3 DNA: TGTGCCAGCATTCCTTCGTGGGGACAGGGGAATCGGGGCTACACCTTC

J gene: TRBJ1-1
D gene: .
V gene: TRBV5-6
clone size: .
CDR3 protein: CASSLAKASTRSEAFF
CDR3 DNA: TGTGCCAGCAGCTTGGCCAAGGCCAGTACTCGGTCTGAAGCTTTCTTT

J gene: TRBJ1-4
D gene: .
V gene: TRBV21-1
clone size: .
CDR3 protein: CASSKGTGYKEEKLFF
CDR3 DNA: TGTGCCAGCAGCAAAGGGACAGGGTATAAGGAGGAAAAACTGTTTTTT

J gene: TRBJ2-1
D gene: .
V gene: TRBV30
clone size: .
CDR3 protein: CAWKGGLAYNEQFF
CDR3 DNA: TGTGCCTGGAAAGGCGGATTAGCCTACAATGAGCAGTTCTTC

J gene: TRBJ1-1
D gene: .
V gene: TRBV5-1
clone size: few
CDR3 protein: CASSLEGGRYTEAFF
CDR3 DNA: TGCGCCAGCAGCTTGGAAGGGGGAAGGTACACTGAAGCTTTCTTT

J gene: TRBJ1-6
D gene: .
V gene: TRBV4-1
clone size: .
CDR3 protein: CASSQDFSSPLHF
CDR3 DNA: TGCGCCAGCAGCCAAGATTTTAGTTCACCCCTCCACTTT

J gene: TRBJ2-1
D gene: .
V gene: TRBV4-3
clone size: .
CDR3 protein: CASSQTAGYGDEQFF
CDR3 DNA: TGCGCCAGCAGCCAAACGGCAGGGTACGGCGATGAGCAGTTCTTC

J gene: TRBJ1-5
D gene: .
V gene: TRBV2
clone size: .
CDR3 protein: CASSVAGQLDQPQHF
CDR3 DNA: TGTGCCAGCAGTGTAGCCGGACAGCTCGATCAGCCCCAGCATTTT

J gene: TRBJ1-2
D gene: .
V gene: TRBV6-5
clone size: .
CDR3 protein: CASRDGENYGYTF
CDR3 DNA: TGTGCCAGCCGGGACGGCGAGAACTATGGCTACACCTTC

J gene: TRBJ2-3
D gene: .
V gene: TRBV3-1/TRBV3-2
clone size: .
CDR3 protein: CASSQDSLVALTDTQYF
CDR3 DNA: TGTGCCAGCAGCCAAGATTCCCTAGTAGCCCTCACAGATACGCAGTATTTT

J gene: TRBJ1-3
D gene: .
V gene: TRBV5-6
clone size: .
CDR3 protein: CASSPGGGAGNTIYF
CDR3 DNA: TGTGCCAGCAGCCCAGGAGGGGGAGCTGGAAACACCATATATTTT

J gene: TRBJ2-2
D gene: .
V gene: TRBV10-3
clone size: .
CDR3 protein: CAISDALVGTGELFF
CDR3 DNA: TGTGCCATCAGTGACGCCCTGGTTGGGACCGGGGAGCTGTTTTTT

J gene: TRBJ2-1
D gene: TRBD2
V gene: TRBV3-1/TRBV3-2
clone size: .
CDR3 protein: CASSKGLAGAGNEQFF
CDR3 DNA: TGTGCCAGCAGCAAGGGACTAGCGGGAGCTGGCAATGAGCAGTTCTTC

J gene: TRBJ1-6
D gene: .
V gene: TRBV28
clone size: .
CDR3 protein: CASRNGGLYPLHF
CDR3 DNA: TGTGCCAGCAGAAACGGTGGCCTCTACCCCCTCCACTTT

J gene: TRBJ2-5
D gene: .
V gene: TRBV11-2
clone size: once
CDR3 protein: CASSLGATGIRETQYF
CDR3 DNA: TGTGCCAGCAGCTTAGGGGCTACAGGGATACGAGAGACCCAGTACTTC

J gene: TRBJ1-4
D gene: TRBD1
V gene: TRBV28
clone size: .
CDR3 protein: CASSGQGDEKLFF
CDR3 DNA: TGTGCCAGCAGTGGACAGGGTGATGAAAAACTGTTTTTT

J gene: TRBJ1-6
D gene: .
V gene: TRBV28
clone size: .
CDR3 protein: CASRPGNYNSPLHF
CDR3 DNA: TGTGCCAGCAGACCCGGGAATTATAATTCACCCCTCCACTTT

J gene: TRBJ2-3
D gene: .
V gene: TRBV5-6
clone size: .
CDR3 protein: CASSFQRITDTQYF
CDR3 DNA: TGTGCCAGCAGCTTCCAGCGGATCACAGATACGCAGTATTTT

J gene: TRBJ1-1
D gene: .
V gene: TRBV12-5
clone size: .
CDR3 protein: CASGLVSPGGYTEAFF
CDR3 DNA: TGTGCTAGTGGTTTGGTCTCCCCGGGGGGATACACTGAAGCTTTCTTT

J gene: TRBJ1-1
D gene: .
V gene: TRBV28
clone size: .
CDR3 protein: CATLQGRLDTEAFF
CDR3 DNA: TGTGCTACCCTTCAGGGGAGGTTGGACACTGAAGCTTTCTTT

J gene: TRBJ2-1
D gene: TRBD1
V gene: TRBV9
clone size: .
CDR3 protein: CASSVGQGQYNEQFF
CDR3 DNA: TGTGCCAGCAGCGTAGGTCAGGGACAGTACAATGAGCAGTTCTTC

J gene: TRBJ1-1
D gene: TRBD1
V gene: TRBV6-5
clone size: .
CDR3 protein: CASRDRQGANTEAFF
CDR3 DNA: TGTGCCAGCAGGGACCGACAGGGCGCGAACACTGAAGCTTTCTTT

J gene: TRBJ1-5
D gene: .
V gene: TRBV19
clone size: once
CDR3 protein: CASSTNRASNQPQHF
CDR3 DNA: TGTGCCAGTAGCACTAACAGGGCAAGCAATCAGCCCCAGCATTTT

J gene: TRBJ1-3
D gene: TRBD1
V gene: TRBV5-1
clone size: .
CDR3 protein: CASSLTGGGSGSGNTIYF
CDR3 DNA: TGCGCCAGCAGCCTAACAGGGGGCGGCTCGGGCTCTGGAAACACCATATATTTT

J gene: TRBJ1-6
D gene: .
V gene: TRBV28
clone size: .
CDR3 protein: CASSSGNSPLHF
CDR3 DNA: TGTGCCAGCAGTTCAGGGAATTCACCCCTCCACTTT

J gene: TRBJ2-3
D gene: .
V gene: TRBV19
clone size: .
CDR3 protein: CASSPGLADTQYF
CDR3 DNA: TGTGCCAGTAGTCCGGGACTCGCAGATACGCAGTATTTT

J gene: TRBJ1-1
D gene: .
V gene: TRBV19
clone size: .
CDR3 protein: CASSIGVNTEAFF
CDR3 DNA: TGTGCCAGTAGTATCGGGGTGAACACTGAAGCTTTCTTT

J gene: TRBJ2-1
D gene: .
V gene: TRBV3-1/TRBV3-2
clone size: .
CDR3 protein: CASRDLGTNNEQFF
CDR3 DNA: TGTGCCAGCAGAGACTTGGGGACAAACAATGAGCAGTTCTTC

J gene: TRBJ2-7
D gene: TRBD1
V gene: TRBV5-1
clone size: .
CDR3 protein: CASGAGTGNSYEQYF
CDR3 DNA: TGCGCCAGCGGCGCCGGGACAGGGAACTCCTACGAGCAGTACTTC

J gene: TRBJ1-6
D gene: .
V gene: TRBV30
clone size: .
CDR3 protein: CAWSDKAGRYNSPLHF
CDR3 DNA: TGTGCCTGGAGCGATAAGGCGGGCCGCTATAATTCACCCCTCCACTTT

J gene: TRBJ1-5
D gene: .
V gene: TRBV4-2
clone size: .
CDR3 protein: CASSQDLKPGPQHF
CDR3 DNA: TGTGCCAGCAGCCAAGATTTGAAGCCTGGGCCCCAGCATTTT

J gene: TRBJ1-6
D gene: .
V gene: TRBV2
clone size: .
CDR3 protein: CASSSVGEYNSPLHF
CDR3 DNA: TGTGCCAGCAGCTCCGTGGGGGAGTATAATTCACCCCTCCACTTT

J gene: TRBJ2-7
D gene: .
V gene: TRBV7-2
clone size: .
CDR3 protein: CASSLAGTQAPYEQYF
CDR3 DNA: TGTGCCAGCAGCTTAGCGGGAACTCAGGCTCCCTACGAGCAGTACTTC

J gene: TRBJ2-2
D gene: .
V gene: TRBV24-1
clone size: .
CDR3 protein: CATSDPPPGPSSNTGELFF
CDR3 DNA: TGTGCCACCAGTGACCCCCCCCCAGGGCCCTCTTCAAACACCGGGGAGCTGTTTTTT

J gene: TRBJ2-2
D gene: .
V gene: TRBV30
clone size: .
CDR3 protein: CAWSVPGEELFF
CDR3 DNA: TGTGCCTGGAGTGTACCGGGGGAGGAGCTGTTTTTT

J gene: TRBJ1-1
D gene: .
V gene: TRBV7-9
clone size: .
CDR3 protein: CASSSTRANTEAFF
CDR3 DNA: TGTGCCAGCAGCTCGACAAGGGCGAACACTGAAGCTTTCTTT

J gene: TRBJ1-1
D gene: TRBD1
V gene: TRBV3-1/TRBV3-2
clone size: few
CDR3 protein: CASSQEDRDLNTEAFF
CDR3 DNA: TGTGCCAGCAGCCAAGAAGACAGGGACCTAAACACTGAAGCTTTCTTT

J gene: TRBJ1-2
D gene: .
V gene: TRBV28
clone size: .
CDR3 protein: CASSPLGLRDYGYTF
CDR3 DNA: TGTGCCAGCAGTCCCCTCGGACTCCGGGACTATGGCTACACCTTC